This T cell receptor beta chain was found in a study of blood T cell repertoires in COVID-19. V lost 4 bases to trimming and J lost 1 base; unmatched junction nucleotides: 4. Germline CDR1 reads SNHLY; CDR2 reads FYNNEI. The CDR3 is 15 residues long. Only in-frame clones appear in the TCRdb table, and some are missing; sequencing was by immunoSEQ multiplex PCR. The sample includes about 220,000 clones, approximately 86% seen only once; the top ten take about 3.8%. This rearrangement joins TRBV2 to TRBJ1-5; TRBD1 matches at 7 bases. This receptor was identified in a woman of 80 years or more with acute or convalescent COVID-19. Sequenced: peripheral blood. The DNA of the CDR3 is TGTGCCAGCAGTGTAGGGGGCTTAAGCAATCAGCCCCAGCATTTT. Protein: CASSVGGLSNQPQHF.